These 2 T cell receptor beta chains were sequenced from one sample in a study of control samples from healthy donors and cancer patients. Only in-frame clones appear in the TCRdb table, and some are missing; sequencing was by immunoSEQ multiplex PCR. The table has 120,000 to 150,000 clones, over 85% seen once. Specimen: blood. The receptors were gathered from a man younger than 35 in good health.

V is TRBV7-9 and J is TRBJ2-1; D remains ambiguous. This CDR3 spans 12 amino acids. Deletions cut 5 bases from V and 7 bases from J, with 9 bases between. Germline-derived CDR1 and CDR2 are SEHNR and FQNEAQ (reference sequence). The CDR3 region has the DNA TGTGCCAGCAGCCCCGGCCCGAATGAGCAGTTCTTC. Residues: CASSPGPNEQFF.

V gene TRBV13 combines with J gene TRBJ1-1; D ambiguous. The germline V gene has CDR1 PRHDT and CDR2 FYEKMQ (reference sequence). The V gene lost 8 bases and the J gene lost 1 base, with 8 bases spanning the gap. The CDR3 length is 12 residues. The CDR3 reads CASVGENTEAFF. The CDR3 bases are TGTGCCAGCGTCGGAGAGAACACTGAAGCTTTCTTT.